Included here is one T cell receptor (beta chain) sequence, with context. Which antigen it targets is not known. The record has no base qualities; no much larger clone is one base away. What the time point label conveys for this sample: baseline before first vaccination. Vaccinee samples came from UK trials COV001 and COV002, including a single-blind randomized controlled phase 2/3 trial of AZD1222 (ChAdOx1 nCoV-19) in healthy adults. Trial participant PBMC samples were collected at day 0 and day 28 after the second dose for TCRbeta chain sequencing. This sample was taken from a study of T cell responses to AZD1222 COVID-19 vaccine (TCRdb year 2021). Context from the whole study: AZD1222 recipients with second doses at about 4 weeks or about 12 weeks were pooled, because spike-specific TCR depth and breadth did not differ between schedules. Trial participants were enrolled by age into 18-55, 56-69 and 70-plus year subgroups, with roughly 160, 29 and 62 TCR-sequenced participants respectively. A total of more than 230 trial participants underwent TCR sequencing, of whom nearly 210 had received two doses of AZD1222 and around 25 had received two doses of the MenACWY control vaccine. Summary of the overall study and its limitations: Conclusions about previously exposed vaccinees are limited because only six or seven AZD1222 recipients were SARS-CoV-2 seropositive at baseline. Spike-specific TCR breadth and depth rose significantly after two AZD1222 doses compared with day 0 and with MenACWY recipients. Vaccine-associated CD4 TCRs spanned the whole spike protein, with dominant responses in regions 160-218 and 743-854. Most participants were white British and females outnumbered males, and the authors suggested that clonal diversity may have been underestimated. Reportedly, almost half of the unique spike-specific TCRs recognized epitopes lying outside the regions that are mutated in the B.1.351 and B.1.1.7 variants. The 56-69-year group was small, and its depth increase did not reach significance, likely because of low power. Because no day 14 peak-response samples were available, repertoires were characterized only after the peak T cell response.

CDR3 length: 11 amino acids, cysteine to phenylalanine. The entry retains the CDR3 DNA only, 33 bases that are in frame from base 1. V and J are truncated by 6 bases and 8 bases respectively, leaving an intervening sequence of 10 bases. According to the germline V gene, CDR1 reads SGHDN and CDR2 reads FVKESK. The CDR3 regions of human TCRbeta chains were analyzed by immunosequencing. In the source study's methods: TCRs in the repertoires were matched against a reference library of SARS-CoV-2-specific TCRs that had been generated with the MIRA antigen-specificity platform. Breadth was defined as the fraction of unique TCRs that were SARS-CoV-2-associated. Depth was defined as the fraction of total T cells that were SARS-CoV-2-associated. Using the MIRA data, each spike-specific TCR was mapped to the spike region that the TCR reacts to and placed in a CD4 or CD8 class. Log10-transformed breadth and depth values were compared by one-way ANOVA with Sidak's multiple comparisons tests. The table comes from immuneACCESS by way of TCRdb, which keeps in-frame sequences with V and J called. Part of the clones is missing from these tables; in studies checked, under half for an unresolved V gene and the rest for unknown reasons. From that table come the V and J calls and clone size; the DNA was used to work out D and trimming. The sample data list about 110,000 clones, and around 81% of these were observed just once. About 4.5% of the sample rests with the top ten.

The clonotype originates from an adult in good health. The chain links TRBV14 with TRBJ1-1, with no reliable assignment of the D segment. The sequencing here drew on peripheral blood, taken on day 0 of AZD1222 vaccination. This receptor has the CDR3 CASRLRGEAFF. At the DNA level, the sequence is TGTGCCAGCAGACTCCGGGGAGAAGCTTTCTTT. The full variable domain, with segments outside the CDR3 supplied by the reference TRBV14 and TRBJ1-1 proteins, appears as EAGVTQFPSHSVIEKGQTVTLRCDPISGHDNLYWYRRVMGKEIKFLLHFVKESKQDESGMPNNRFLAERTGGTYSTLKVQPAELEDSGVYFCASRLRGEAFFGQGTRLTVV.